These T cell receptor beta chains were read from a single sample in a study of blood T cell repertoires in COVID-19. The assay was immunoSEQ multiplex PCR, and TCRdb's table has in-frame clones only and misses some. The table shows over 100,000 clones, with 70% to 90% occurring only once. The sequenced sample was peripheral blood. The source is a man aged 40-55 years with acute or convalescent COVID-19. Each CDR3 is given with its conserved first and last residue. Fields, in order: V gene, D gene, clone size, J gene, CDR3 protein, CDR3 DNA. A D gene is named only where the DNA matches it firmly. For some rows the clone size is stated as once, few or many, or as a class when expanded; others skip it.

V: TRBV18; D: .; size: .; J: TRBJ2-5; CDR3: CASSPTSTGRETQYF; DNA: TGTGCCAGCTCACCTACATCGACAGGACGGGAGACCCAGTACTTC
V: TRBV7-2; D: TRBD2; size: .; J: TRBJ2-7; CDR3: CASSLRPSGSYEQYF; DNA: TGTGCCAGCAGCTTACGTCCTAGCGGTTCCTACGAGCAGTACTTC
V: TRBV24-1; D: TRBD1; size: .; J: TRBJ2-2; CDR3: CATSDSARQGYTGELFF; DNA: TGTGCCACCAGTGATTCTGCCCGACAGGGGTACACCGGGGAGCTGTTTTTT
V: TRBV7-6; D: .; size: .; J: TRBJ1-5; CDR3: CASSLAAGDQGQPQHF; DNA: TGTGCCAGCAGCTTAGCGGCAGGGGACCAAGGCCAGCCCCAGCATTTT
V: TRBV10-3; D: .; size: .; J: TRBJ2-3; CDR3: CAISQQGNTQYF; DNA: TGTGCCATCAGTCAACAGGGAAATACGCAGTATTTT
V: TRBV4-1; D: TRBD2; size: .; J: TRBJ2-1; CDR3: CASSQALAGLNEQFF; DNA: TGCGCCAGCAGCCAAGCACTAGCGGGGCTCAATGAGCAGTTCTTC
V: TRBV13; D: TRBD2; size: .; J: TRBJ2-7; CDR3: CASSQARGRTSGRVNEQYF; DNA: TGTGCCAGCAGCCAAGCGCGGGGTCGTACTAGCGGGAGGGTCAACGAGCAGTACTTC
V: TRBV27; D: .; size: .; J: TRBJ2-5; CDR3: CASSLSYQETQYF; DNA: TGTGCCAGCAGTTTATCTTACCAGGAGACCCAGTACTTC
V: TRBV4-1; D: TRBD1; size: .; J: TRBJ2-7; CDR3: CASSPVGQGTSYEQYF; DNA: TGCGCCAGCAGCCCCGTAGGACAGGGGACCTCCTACGAGCAGTACTTC
V: TRBV19; D: .; size: .; J: TRBJ2-7; CDR3: CASSIPGGEQYF; DNA: TGTGCCAGTAGTATCCCCGGTGGCGAGCAGTACTTC
V: TRBV6-1; D: .; size: few; J: TRBJ2-7; CDR3: CASRPQSQGNEQYF; DNA: TGTGCCAGCAGGCCACAGTCCCAGGGAAACGAGCAGTACTTC
V: TRBV2; D: .; size: once; J: TRBJ2-2; CDR3: CASRQGELFF; DNA: TGTGCCAGCAGGCAGGGGGAGCTGTTTTTT
V: TRBV19; D: TRBD2; size: .; J: TRBJ2-1; CDR3: CASSRGLVSSYNEQFF; DNA: TGTGCCAGTAGTAGAGGACTAGTGAGCTCCTACAATGAGCAGTTCTTC
V: TRBV5-1; D: .; size: .; J: TRBJ1-2; CDR3: CASSFQGNYGYTF; DNA: TGCGCCAGCAGCTTCCAGGGTAACTATGGCTACACCTTC
V: TRBV7-9; D: TRBD2; size: .; J: TRBJ2-1; CDR3: CASSSHNSGRGDNEQFF; DNA: TGTGCCAGCAGCTCGCATAATAGCGGGAGAGGGGACAATGAGCAGTTCTTC
V: TRBV5-1; D: .; size: .; J: TRBJ2-2; CDR3: CASSVRDTHTGELFF; DNA: TGCGCCAGCAGCGTCCGGGACACCCACACCGGGGAGCTGTTTTTT
V: TRBV14; D: TRBD1; size: .; J: TRBJ1-1; CDR3: CASSQSQGAKAFF; DNA: TGTGCCAGCAGCCAGTCACAGGGGGCGAAAGCTTTCTTT
V: TRBV10-2; D: .; size: .; J: TRBJ1-2; CDR3: CASGDGGIYGYTF; DNA: TGCGCCAGCGGGGACGGGGGGATCTATGGCTACACCTTC